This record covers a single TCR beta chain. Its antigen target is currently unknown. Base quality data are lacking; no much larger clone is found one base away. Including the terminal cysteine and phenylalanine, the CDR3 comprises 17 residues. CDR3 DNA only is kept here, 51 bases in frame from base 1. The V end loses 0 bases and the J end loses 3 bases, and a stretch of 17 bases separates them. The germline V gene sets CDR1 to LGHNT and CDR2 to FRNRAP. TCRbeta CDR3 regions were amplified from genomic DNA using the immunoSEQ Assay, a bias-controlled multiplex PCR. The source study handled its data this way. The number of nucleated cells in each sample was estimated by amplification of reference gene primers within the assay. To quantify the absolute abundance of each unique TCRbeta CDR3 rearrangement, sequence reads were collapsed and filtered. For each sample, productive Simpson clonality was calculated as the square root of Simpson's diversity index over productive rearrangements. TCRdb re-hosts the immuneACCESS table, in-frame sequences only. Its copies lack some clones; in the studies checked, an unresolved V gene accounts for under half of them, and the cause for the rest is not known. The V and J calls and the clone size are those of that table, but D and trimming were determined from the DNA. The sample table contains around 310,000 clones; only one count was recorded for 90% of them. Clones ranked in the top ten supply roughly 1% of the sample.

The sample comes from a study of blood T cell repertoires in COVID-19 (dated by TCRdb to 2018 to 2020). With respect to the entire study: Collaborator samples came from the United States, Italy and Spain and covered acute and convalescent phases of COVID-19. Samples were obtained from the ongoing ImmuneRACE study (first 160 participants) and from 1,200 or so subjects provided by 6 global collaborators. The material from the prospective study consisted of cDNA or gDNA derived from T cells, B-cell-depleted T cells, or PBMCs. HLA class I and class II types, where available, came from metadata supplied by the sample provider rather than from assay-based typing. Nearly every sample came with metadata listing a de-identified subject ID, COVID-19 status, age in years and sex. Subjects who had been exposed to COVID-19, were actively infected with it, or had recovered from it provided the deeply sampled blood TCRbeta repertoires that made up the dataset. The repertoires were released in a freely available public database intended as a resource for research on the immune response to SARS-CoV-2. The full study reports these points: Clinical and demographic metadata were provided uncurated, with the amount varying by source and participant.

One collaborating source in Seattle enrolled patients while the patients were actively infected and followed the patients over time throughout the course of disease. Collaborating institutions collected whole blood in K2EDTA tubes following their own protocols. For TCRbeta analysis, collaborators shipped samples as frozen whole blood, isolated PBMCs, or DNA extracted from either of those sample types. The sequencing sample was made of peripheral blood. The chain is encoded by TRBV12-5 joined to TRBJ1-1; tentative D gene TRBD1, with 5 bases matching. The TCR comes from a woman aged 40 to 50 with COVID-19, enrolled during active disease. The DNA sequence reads TGTGCTAGTGGTTTGGTACCAAGGGGACTTTTGGACACTGAAGCTTTCTTT. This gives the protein CASGLVPRGLLDTEAFF.